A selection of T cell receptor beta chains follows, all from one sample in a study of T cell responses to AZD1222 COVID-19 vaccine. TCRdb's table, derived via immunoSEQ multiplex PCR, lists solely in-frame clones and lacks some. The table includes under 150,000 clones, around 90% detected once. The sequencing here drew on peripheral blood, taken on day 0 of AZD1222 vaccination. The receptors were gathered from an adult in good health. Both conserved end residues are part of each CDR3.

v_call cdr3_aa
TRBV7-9 CASSSLTWDYGYTF
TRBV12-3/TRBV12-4 CASSPSGAGQFF
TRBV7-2 CASSPFSGYNEQFF
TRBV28 CASSRFRQGQAFF
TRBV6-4 CAGREGDSGNTIYF
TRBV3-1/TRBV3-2 CASSHGRATPKQYF
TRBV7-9 CASSLNYRNTGELFF
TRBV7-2 CASSLDSGRAGEQFF
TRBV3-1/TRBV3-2 CASSQDLPTRSYNEQFF
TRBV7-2 CASSLADEQYF
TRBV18 CASSAVESRGYTF
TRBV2 CASSYTGLPQETQYF
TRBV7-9 CASSPTSGTGSGYTF
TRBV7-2 CASSLGQQETQYF
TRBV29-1 CSVGDSYYSYNEQFF
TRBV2 CAISQGAEEKLFF
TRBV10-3 CAISESYGTGSYEQYF
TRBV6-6 CASSATRDTGELFF
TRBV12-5 CASGLGLAASNEQFF
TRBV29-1 CSIAVGNNEQFF
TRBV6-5 CASSYLGSYEQYF
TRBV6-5 CASSSWVTTEAFF
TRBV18 CASSTEDTQYF
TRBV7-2 CASSFNRGNTIYF
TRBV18 CASSVGQGARYNEQFF
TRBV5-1 CASSSTRTSGHNEQFF
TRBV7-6 CASSFGQGNEKLFF
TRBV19 CASSFRDISYEQYF
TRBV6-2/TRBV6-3 CASSPGQGWWKPQHF
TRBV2 CASSGRTSGNTIYF
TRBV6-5 CASSYSKGHGGYTF
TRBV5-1 CASSLDQTQPQHF
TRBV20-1 CSAKQGYEQYF
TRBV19 CASSISQGQGFYEQYF
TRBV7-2 CASTPGVAGGWGELFF
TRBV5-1 CASEIGGTSTDTQYF
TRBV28 CASSSILGILTDTQYF
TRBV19 CASSMSGRDYEQYF
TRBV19 CASSIEGNTEAFF
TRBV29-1 CSVLATNEKLFF
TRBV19 CASRGVTYNEQFF
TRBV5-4 CASSFIWGPGTEAFF